This T cell receptor (beta chain) is drawn from a study of T cell changes during pregnancy in multiple sclerosis. TCRdb's table, derived via immunoSEQ multiplex PCR, lists solely in-frame clones and lacks some. The table records 29,000 or so clones, around 90% of them present only once. This clone was seen just once. The CDR3 contains 16 residues. V shed 3 bases, J shed 2 bases, and the junction held 8 bases outside the gene matches. CDR1 is LNHDA, CDR2 SQIVND, per germline (reference sequence). This sequence was found in a female donor with multiple sclerosis, enrolled in a pregnancy study. The sequencing used CD8+ T cells from peripheral blood mononuclear cells, collected before pregnancy. The chain combines TRBV19 with TRBJ2-3, with TRBD2 identical over 7 bases. CDR3 amino acids: CASSMWASGYTDTQYF. The CDR3 nucleotides read TGTGCCAGTAGTATGTGGGCTAGCGGCTACACAGATACGCAGTATTTT.